This entry describes one TCR beta chain. Its target is unknown. Profiled with immunoSEQ multiplex PCR; TCRdb holds only in-frame clones, not every one. The repertoire holds tens of thousands of clones, with 90% to 95% as singletons. CDR1 and CDR2 (germline): LNHDA, SQIVND (reference sequence). V was cut by 8 bases and J by 7 bases, with 12 bases left in between. This CDR3 has 12 residues. The data were obtained in a study of untreated major depressive disorder. The study, taken as a whole, reports: TRBV25-01 and TRBV02-01 usage differences were not statistically significant.

About 94% CD4+ purity was typical by flow cytometry. The sequenced sample was CD4+ T cells from PBMCs. This receptor was taken from a man between 25 and 39 years old in good health. The chain uses TRBV19 and TRBJ1-5; D not resolved. The CDR3 spells CASGVYRQPQHF. CDR3 nucleotide sequence: TGTGCCAGTGGGGTATACAGACAGCCCCAGCATTTT.